This T cell receptor (beta chain) was observed in a study of cytomegalovirus exposure and HLA in healthy donors. This clone has only a few counts. The PCR ran on 60 Vbeta and 13 Jbeta primers. The method was immunoSEQ multiplex PCR; TCRdb's version includes in-frame clones alone and lacks a portion of them. The sample records about 260,000 clones, about 66% being singletons. The CDR3 sequence is 15 residues long. Per the germline V gene, CDR1 is SGHNT and CDR2 is YYREEE (reference sequence). Trimming took 4 bases from V and 5 from J, leaving 18 bases between them. V usage is TRBV5-4 and J usage is TRBJ1-1; TRBD1 is a possible D gene (5 bases). Sequenced: PBMCs. This receptor was identified in a female donor in good health and CMV-seronegative. DNA of the CDR3: TGTGCCAGCAGCACATGGACATCCTCTCAGACTGAAGCTTTCTTT. It translates to CASSTWTSSQTEAFF.